This TCR beta chain was recovered during a study of T-cell reconstitution after alpha-beta-depleted transplantation in children (dated by TCRdb to 2016 to 2017). Study-wide context: Using TCR repertoire profiling, the study quantitatively followed how T-cell immune reconstitution unfolded in children after TCRalphabeta/CD19-depleted allogeneic hematopoietic cell transplantation.

In this sample, this clonotype turned up many times. Its antigen remains unidentified. It has no much larger one-base neighbor in the sample; base qualities were not kept. Library generation was performed with PCR. The run used an Illumina HiSeq 2500. TCR library preparation used molecular barcoding, with unique molecular identifiers applied to normalize quantification of the TCRbeta repertoire. TCRdb applied fastp at Q25 and MiXCR to the public reads, then kept only in-frame beta chains. Rows are unified per CDR3 protein, each entry keeping the most common DNA and genes. Within this sample are about 400,000 distinct CDR3 sequences, with about a fifth of them counted one time only. The top ten hold 3.5% to 4% of the sample. The CDR1 and CDR2 encoded by the germline V gene (reference sequence) are DFQATT and SNEGSKA. Trimming leaves V shorter by 0 bases and J shorter by 6 bases, with the junction holding 1 base beyond the gene matches. Measured from the cysteine to the phenylalanine, the CDR3 is 13 residues long. Only the CDR3 part of the read is kept: 39 bases, read in frame from the first base.

This receptor chain uses TRBV20-1 and TRBJ2-1; TRBD2 matches 8 bases in the middle. The input for sequencing was PBMCs from the stem cell graft donor, taken from the stem cell graft. The source of this sequence is a human donor who donated a stem cell graft to a child with acute myeloid leukemia. CDR3 region: CSARDLAGNEQFF. At the DNA level, the sequence is TGCAGTGCTAGAGACCTAGCGGGCAATGAGCAGTTCTTC.